The clone carrying this T cell receptor (beta chain) has just a few counts. Trimming cost V 4 bases and J 2 bases; bases outside gene matches: 5. The CDR3 consists of 14 residues. CDR1 is DFQATT and CDR2 is SNEGSKA in the germline V gene (reference sequence). TCRdb called the RT-PCR reads again in MiXCR, with one record for every CDR3 protein. The sample lists under 550,000 distinct CDR3 sequences; approximately 7.7% were seen once. The data are from a study of response to subunit inactivated influenza vaccine. This receptor was obtained from a man aged 50-75 years who received an inactivated influenza vaccine. Sequencing was performed on PBMCs from blood, taken 23 to 25 months after vaccination. The V and J genes are TRBV20-1 and TRBJ2-3, with 8 bases identical to TRBD2. The CDR3 loop reads CSAKRGPPTDTQYF. DNA for the CDR3: TGCAGTGCTAAGCGGGGGCCTCCCACAGATACGCAGTATTTT.